The rows below give T cell receptor beta chains drawn from one sample of a study of blood T cell repertoires in COVID-19. Here immunoSEQ multiplex PCR was the method, and the copy in TCRdb shows in-frame clones only, minus some. Of fewer than 30,000 clones in the sample, around 91% were seen once. The sample comprised peripheral blood. These receptors all stem from a man aged 55-75 years with acute or convalescent COVID-19. Each CDR3 is given with its conserved first and last residue. The order of the fields is clone size, D gene, V gene, J gene, CDR3 protein, CDR3 DNA. A D gene is named only where the DNA matches it firmly. Part of the rows lack a size; the others show once, few, many or a class for expanded clones.

>.|.|TRBV2|TRBJ1-2
CASSEGHQDQGYGYTF
TGTGCCAGCAGTGAGGGACACCAAGATCAGGGCTATGGCTACACCTTC
>.|TRBD2|TRBV19|TRBJ2-7
CASSMTSGRGYEQYF
TGTGCCAGTAGTATGACTAGCGGGAGGGGCTACGAGCAGTACTTC
>.|.|TRBV10-3|TRBJ1-3
CAISPDSSGNTIYF
TGTGCCATCAGCCCCGACAGCTCTGGAAACACCATATATTTT
>once|TRBD1|TRBV28|TRBJ2-7
CASSFWDRRFYYEQYF
TGTGCCAGCAGTTTCTGGGACAGGCGATTTTACTACGAGCAGTACTTC
>.|TRBD1|TRBV5-1|TRBJ2-5
CASSLGTGGGRETQYF
TGCGCCAGCAGCCTCGGGACAGGGGGCGGTCGGGAGACCCAGTACTTC
>.|TRBD1|TRBV19|TRBJ1-1
CASSPGTGRTEAFF
TGTGCCAGTAGTCCCGGGACAGGGCGCACTGAAGCTTTCTTT
>.|.|TRBV5-1|TRBJ1-2
CASSLEHNYGYTF
TGCGCCAGCAGCTTGGAACATAACTATGGCTACACCTTC
>.|TRBD1|TRBV6-6|TRBJ1-3
CASSLPSGQGNTIYF
TGTGCCAGCAGTCTACCGTCGGGACAGGGAAACACCATATATTTT
>.|TRBD2|TRBV4-1|TRBJ2-2
CASSQEPRLAGGTGELFF
TGCGCCAGCAGCCAAGAGCCCCGACTAGCGGGGGGCACCGGGGAGCTGTTTTTT
>.|.|TRBV19|TRBJ1-2
CASSTVGGPYGYTF
TGTGCCAGTAGTACGGTGGGGGGTCCCTATGGCTACACCTTC
>.|.|TRBV7-9|TRBJ1-5
CASSLVAGGSSNQPQHF
TGTGCCAGCAGCTTAGTAGCGGGAGGTTCGAGCAATCAGCCCCAGCATTTT
>.|TRBD1|TRBV7-8|TRBJ1-2
CASSSQGTGGGYGYTF
TGTGCCAGCAGCTCGCAGGGGACAGGGGGAGGATATGGCTACACCTTC
>once|.|TRBV18|TRBJ1-1
CASSPREGTNTEAFF
TGTGCCAGCTCACCACGGGAGGGGACCAACACTGAAGCTTTCTTT
>.|TRBD1|TRBV5-1|TRBJ1-6
CASSSRQGRSDSPLHF
TGCGCCAGCAGCTCAAGACAGGGACGATCGGATTCACCCCTCCACTTT
>.|TRBD1|TRBV7-2|TRBJ1-2
CASSLSDRLHGYTF
TGTGCCAGCAGCTTATCGGACAGGTTGCATGGCTACACCTTC
>.|.|TRBV3-1/TRBV3-2|TRBJ2-1
CASSPFGTRTSSYNEQFF
TGTGCCAGCAGCCCCTTTGGGACACGGACCAGCTCCTACAATGAGCAGTTCTTC
>.|.|TRBV12-3/TRBV12-4|TRBJ2-5
CASGSRVAETQYF
TGTGCCAGCGGGTCCAGGGTCGCGGAGACCCAGTACTTC
>.|.|TRBV5-1|TRBJ2-1
CASSLIGQGGYNEQFF
TGCGCCAGCAGCTTGATCGGGCAGGGAGGTTACAATGAGCAGTTCTTC
>.|TRBD2|TRBV5-1|TRBJ2-5
CASSLASGKQETQYF
TGCGCCAGCAGCTTGGCTAGCGGGAAACAAGAGACCCAGTACTTC
>.|TRBD2|TRBV10-3|TRBJ2-2
CAIRGTSGSIIGELFF
TGTGCCATCAGGGGGACTAGCGGGAGTATCATCGGGGAGCTGTTTTTT
>.|TRBD2|TRBV19|TRBJ2-2
CASRQGGPSYTGELFF
TGTGCCAGTAGGCAGGGAGGGCCAAGCTACACCGGGGAGCTGTTTTTT
>.|TRBD1|TRBV9|TRBJ2-1
CASSSETGGFNEQFF
TGTGCCAGCAGCTCCGAGACAGGGGGCTTTAATGAGCAGTTCTTC
>.|.|TRBV28|TRBJ1-5
CASSQANWQPQHF
TGTGCCAGCAGTCAGGCAAATTGGCAGCCCCAGCATTTT
>once|.|TRBV28|TRBJ1-4
CASSRQTNEKLFF
TGTGCCAGCAGTAGACAGACTAATGAAAAACTGTTTTTT
>.|TRBD1|TRBV19|TRBJ1-1
CASSEDRGTEAFF
TGTGCCAGTAGTGAGGACAGGGGCACTGAAGCTTTCTTT
>.|.|TRBV7-2|TRBJ2-2
CASSPPTAGTGELFF
TGTGCCAGCAGCCCCCCCACGGCAGGGACCGGGGAGCTGTTTTTT
>.|TRBD2|TRBV5-1|TRBJ2-3
CASKVAGISTDTQYF
TGCGCCAGCAAGGTAGCGGGGATTAGCACAGATACGCAGTATTTT
>.|TRBD1|TRBV10-2|TRBJ1-2
CASSERGTGGEETF
TGCGCCAGCAGTGAACGGGGGACAGGGGGAGAAGAGACCTTC
>.|.|TRBV2|TRBJ1-1
CASGVGNTEAFF
TGTGCCAGCGGTGTCGGGAACACTGAAGCTTTCTTT
>.|TRBD2|TRBV4-1|TRBJ2-5
CASSQRLAGAQETQYF
TGCGCCAGCAGCCAGAGACTAGCGGGGGCTCAAGAGACCCAGTACTTC
>.|TRBD2|TRBV27|TRBJ2-5
CASSFLAGKLETQYF
TGTGCCAGCAGTTTCCTAGCGGGTAAATTAGAGACCCAGTACTTC
>.|TRBD1|TRBV28|TRBJ1-2
CASSRDRGRSYGYGYTF
TGTGCCAGCAGCCGCGACAGGGGCCGGAGTTATGGCTATGGCTACACCTTC
>.|TRBD1|TRBV30|TRBJ2-7
CAWSGTGTGIYEQYF
TGTGCCTGGAGTGGGACCGGGACAGGGATATACGAGCAGTACTTC
>.|.|TRBV19|TRBJ1-5
CASRPGGRSNQPQHF
TGTGCCAGTAGGCCGGGGGGGCGTAGCAATCAGCCCCAGCATTTT
>once|.|TRBV6-5|TRBJ2-5
CASSYGTRSQETQYF
TGTGCCAGCAGTTACGGCACTAGATCCCAAGAGACCCAGTACTTC
>.|.|TRBV6-1|TRBJ1-1
CASSPTWTEAFF
TGTGCCAGCAGCCCGACATGGACTGAAGCTTTCTTT
>once|TRBD1|TRBV6-6|TRBJ1-5
CASNYGRDRDLYSNQPQHF
TGTGCCAGCAACTACGGCCGGGACAGGGACCTCTATAGCAATCAGCCCCAGCATTTT
>.|.|TRBV7-9|TRBJ1-6
CASSSRSYNSPLHF
TGTGCCAGCAGCTCGCGCTCGTATAATTCACCCCTCCACTTT
>.|.|TRBV5-1|TRBJ2-3
CASSLGWADPSSTDTQYF
TGCGCCAGCAGCTTGGGGTGGGCAGACCCCTCCAGCACAGATACGCAGTATTTT
>.|TRBD1|TRBV30|TRBJ2-1
CAWSPRTGGRIHEQFF
TGTGCCTGGAGTCCTCGAACAGGGGGCAGAATCCATGAGCAGTTCTTC
>.|TRBD1|TRBV11-2|TRBJ2-2
CASSLGTGGELFF
TGTGCCAGCAGCCTAGGGACAGGTGGGGAGCTGTTTTTT
>.|TRBD1|TRBV6-1|TRBJ1-3
CASREQGAFSGNTIYF
TGTGCCAGCAGGGAACAGGGGGCCTTCTCTGGAAACACCATATATTTT
>few|TRBD1|TRBV6-2/TRBV6-3|TRBJ2-7
CASNPGDRLYEQYF
TGTGCCAGCAACCCCGGGGACAGACTTTACGAGCAGTACTTC